These 3 T cell receptor beta chains were all obtained from the same sample, sequenced in a study of blood T cell repertoires in COVID-19. Some clones are missing from TCRdb's copy, which holds only in-frame ones; the method was immunoSEQ multiplex PCR. Among around 90,000 clones listed, around 87% were seen once. The sample comprised peripheral blood. The receptors were gathered from a male donor with acute or convalescent COVID-19.

The rearrangement uses TRBV18 and TRBJ1-5; 12 bases match TRBD1. The germline gives CDR1 KGHSH, CDR2 LQKENI. The CDR3 runs to 16 residues. V was pared by 6 bases and J by 6 bases, with 9 bases of the junction left unmatched. The CDR3 sequence is CASSLGTGGLGQPQHF. In DNA, the CDR3 is TGTGCCAGCTCCCTAGGGACAGGGGGCTTGGGTCAGCCCCAGCATTTT.

The CDR3 loop reads CASSPLDEQFF. The DNA for the CDR3 is TGTGCCAGCAGTCCCCTCGATGAGCAGTTCTTC. This chain links TRBV12-3 or TRBV12-4 with TRBJ2-1; no clear D. Trimming took 5 bases from V and 8 from J, leaving 7 bases between them. The CDR3 runs to 11 residues.

Here the CDR3 reads CSVGQGSREQYF. In DNA, the CDR3 is TGCAGCGTTGGGCAGGGTTCCCGCGAGCAGTACTTC. V and J are TRBV29-1 and TRBJ2-7; possibly TRBD1 for D (5 bases). V shed 4 bases and J shed 6 bases, with 13 bases lying between them. The CDR3 contains 12 residues. From germline, CDR1 is SQVTM and CDR2 ANQGSEA.